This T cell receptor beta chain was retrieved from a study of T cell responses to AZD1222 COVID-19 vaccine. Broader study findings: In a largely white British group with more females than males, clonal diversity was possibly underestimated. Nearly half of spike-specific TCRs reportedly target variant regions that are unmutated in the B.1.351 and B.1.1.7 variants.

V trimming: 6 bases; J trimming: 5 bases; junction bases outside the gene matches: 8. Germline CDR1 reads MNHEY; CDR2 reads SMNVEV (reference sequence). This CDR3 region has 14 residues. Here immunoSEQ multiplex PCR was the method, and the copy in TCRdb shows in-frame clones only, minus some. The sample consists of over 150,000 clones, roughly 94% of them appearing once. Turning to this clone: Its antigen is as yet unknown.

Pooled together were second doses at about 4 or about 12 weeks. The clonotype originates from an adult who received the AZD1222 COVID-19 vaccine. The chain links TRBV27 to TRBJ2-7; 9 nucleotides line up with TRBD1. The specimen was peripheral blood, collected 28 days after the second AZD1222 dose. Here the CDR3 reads CASRLGTGSHEQYF. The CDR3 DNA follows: TGTGCCAGCAGGCTCGGGACAGGGAGCCACGAGCAGTACTTC.